A selection of T cell receptor beta chains follows, all from one sample in a study of OX40 agonist ivuxolimab in advanced cancers. Profiled with immunoSEQ multiplex PCR; TCRdb holds only in-frame clones, not every one. The table records about 84,000 clones, over 85% of them present only once. Sample: CD4+ or CD8+ T cells sorted from blood, taken in a trial of the OX40 agonist ivuxolimab. The receptors shown here come from an adult with an advanced solid tumor such as melanoma, head and neck, liver or kidney cancer. Each CDR3 is given with its conserved first and last residue.

>TRBV19
CASSKVLRNTGELFF
>TRBV11-2
CATMEGVNTEAFF
>TRBV28
CASSLGSVWADTQYF
>TRBV5-4
CASSLQGSSGYTF
>TRBV5-1
CASSTGLAEVGDTQYF
>TRBV5-1
CASSLEGWGYEQYF
>TRBV6-6
CASSSRFNEQFF
>TRBV5-4
CASSRTGAVQETQYF
>TRBV30
CAWSGGRDNTDTQYF
>TRBV10-1
CASSESGSRTSGSYEQYF
>TRBV5-1
CASSLDPGQNYGYTF
>TRBV6-6
CASSYQGVETQYF
>TRBV11-3
CASSPEGRRAKNIQYF
>TRBV6-6
CASSPRNEQFF
>TRBV5-4
CASSPGAETQYF
>TRBV2
CASSEIGWGPWDEQFF
>TRBV5-4
CASSLGLAGTYEQYF
>TRBV27
CASSFATPRMHANIQYF
>TRBV5-4
CASSSVAGHDEQFF
>TRBV9
CASSGGMNTEKLFF
>TRBV5-6
CASSLHGGNQPQHF
>TRBV2
CASMLGKTQYF
>TRBV5-1
CASTMDRSSGNTIYF
>TRBV5-4
CASSQKAGQGGYGYTF
>TRBV10-2
CASGWSNQPQHF
>TRBV9
CASSVGLAGTYEQYF
>TRBV7-3
CASSPPGLAGGELFF
>TRBV27
CASSSSQTALYRSPLHF
>TRBV28
CASSQQHTEAFF
>TRBV7-2
CASSLDYQPQHF
>TRBV19
CASRRESSYNEQFF
>TRBV30
CAWRDRGDRYGYTF
>TRBV30
CAWRTPGGGGRTF
>TRBV7-9
CASSLAAGPNEKLFF
>TRBV9
CASSMMTGGVTEAFF
>TRBV6-4
CATSRDRGPDEQFF
>TRBV5-8
CASSLGRRRGTDTQYF
>TRBV19
CASSIPPYNQPQHF
>TRBV28
CASSRGSGSGQFF
>TRBV6-5
CASRPLLTGNYGYTF